The clone carrying this T cell receptor (beta chain) was counted at least ten times. Antigen unknown. MiXCR, applied by TCRdb to the PCR reads, yields one record per CDR3 protein. Of approximately 320,000 distinct CDR3 sequences in the sample, about 23% were seen once. This specimen belongs to a study of molecular identifiers for immune sequencing clone quantification. Study as a whole: Replicate runs used RNA from approximately 20,000 or 98,000 naive CD8 cells, which was split five ways into aliquots, and four of those aliquots were then sequenced.

General observations from the study: Clones of above 20 RNA copies carried over 97% of effector molecules; in naive cells they carried under 1%. Identical barcode-sharing TCR molecules could lead to underestimated sizes for highly expanded clones. Approximately 1 million naive cells reportedly did not prevent detection of spiked Jurkat TCR RNA from one cell.

The receptor was isolated from a human donor in good health. Some libraries in this study had Jurkat cell RNA spiked in. Material for sequencing was naive CD8+ T cells from blood, with Jurkat cell RNA spiked in. Documented subset: FACS-sorted CD8+CD4-CCR7+CD45RA+ naive T cells.

Here the CDR3 reads CASSATSGHLDEQFF. The CDR3 DNA sequence: TGTGCCAGCAGCGCAACTAGCGGGCATCTAGATGAGCAGTTCTTC. This sequence joins TRBV7-3 and TRBJ2-1, with TRBD2 matching over 9 bases. The CDR3 runs 15 residues. The germline gives CDR1 SGHTA, CDR2 FQGTGA. V dropped 5 bases and J dropped 8; count of bases not matched to a gene: 10. Based on the CDR3 plus reference TRBV7-3 and TRBJ2-1, the full variable domain is GAGVSQTPSNKVTEKGKYVELRCDPISGHTALYWYRQSLGQGPEFLIYFQGTGAADDSGLPNDRFFAVRPEGSVSTLKIQRTERGDSAVYLCASSATSGHLDEQFFGPGTRLTVL.